Each of the 4 T cell receptor beta chains below was sequenced from the same sample in a study of T-cell memory formation after mild COVID-19. TCRdb itself ran the 5' RACE reads through MiXCR, one entry per CDR3 protein. Of 100,000 to 150,000 distinct CDR3 sequences in the sample, roughly 6% are singletons; the top ten hold under 2.5%. The sequenced sample was PBMCs or a T cell subset sorted from them (not recorded which). These TCRs come from an adult woman who had mild COVID-19 (a few samples of this study predate the infection). Cell type and time point are not known.

This clonotype was observed many times. This chain connects TRBV5-1 to TRBJ1-1; 9 positions agree with TRBD1. V lost 3 bases, J lost 4 bases, and 7 bases stayed unmatched. Germline values: CDR1 SGHRS, CDR2 YFSETQ. This CDR3 comprises 15 residues. This chain's CDR3 is CASSYGTGIITEAFF. The CDR3 DNA follows: TGCGCCAGCAGCTACGGGACAGGGATAATCACTGAAGCTTTCTTT.

The chain recombines TRBV12-3 or TRBV12-4 with TRBJ2-7, with D possibly matching TRBD1 (5 bases). Between the trimmed V and J ends, which lost 0 bases and 2 bases, there was a span of 11 bases. The CDR3 contains 15 residues. CDR3 DNA: TGTGCCAGCAGTTTAGCCGTGACAGAAACCTACGAGCAGTACTTC. Protein sequence: CASSLAVTETYEQYF.

In this sample, this clonotype turned up many times. V and J are TRBV5-1 and TRBJ2-7; 8 bases match TRBD1. Looked up from germline, CDR1 is SGHRS and CDR2 is YFSETQ. J gave up 4 bases and V 5 bases, and 11 bases lay outside the gene matches. This CDR3 has 15 residues. DNA for the CDR3: TGCGCCAGCAGGTCCGGGACAGGCGGACTATACGAGCAGTACTTC. As protein: CASRSGTGGLYEQYF. Using reference TRBV5-1 and TRBJ2-7 for the parts outside the CDR3, the full variable domain is KAGVTQTPRYLIKTRGQQVTLSCSPISGHRSVSWYQQTPGQGLQFLFEYFSETQRNKGNFPGRFSGRQFSNSRSEMNVSTLELGDSALYLCASRSGTGGLYEQYFGPGTRLTVT.

This chain uses TRBV7-9 with TRBJ1-6, with D unclear. The germline V gene encodes CDR1 SEHNR and CDR2 FQNEAQ (reference sequence). Trimming took off 5 bases at V and 5 bases at J, with 10 bases between the two ends. This CDR3 contains 14 residues. The CDR3 DNA reads as TGTGCCAGCAGCGGTACACCTAATAATTCACCCCTCCACTTT. The encoded protein is CASSGTPNNSPLHF.